The 18 T cell receptor beta chains below come from one sample, sequenced in a study of blood T cell repertoires in COVID-19. Measured with immunoSEQ multiplex PCR; TCRdb has only the in-frame clones, and not every one. The data show under 150,000 clones, roughly 90% seen once. Sequencing input: peripheral blood. These receptors originate from a woman in her 70s who had recovered from COVID-19.

The chain is built from TRBV27 and TRBJ2-1; 11 bases map to TRBD2. This CDR3 has 19 residues. The V and J ends lost 0 bases and 6 bases, in that order; junction bases with no gene match: 13. Germline CDR1 reads MNHEY; CDR2 reads SMNVEV (reference sequence). The CDR3 DNA reads TGTGCCAGCAGTTTATCAGGGTTGGGGTTAGCGGGAGGGGGCAATGAGCAGTTCTTC. Its protein product is CASSLSGLGLAGGGNEQFF.

The rearrangement uses TRBV7-2 and TRBJ2-7; 10 nucleotides agree with TRBD2. Germline CDR1 SGHTA, CDR2 FQGNSA. The CDR3 contains 14 residues. The J segment lost 4 bases and the V segment lost 1 base, leaving 1 base of the junction unmatched. The CDR3 DNA reads as TGTGCCAGCAGCTTAGGAGCGGGGGGGTACGAGCAGTACTTC. It is translated as CASSLGAGGYEQYF.

A single count supports this clone. The chain recombines TRBV29-1 with TRBJ1-1, with 9 nucleotides matching TRBD1. Unmatched junction bases numbered 8, after V lost 4 bases and J lost 5 bases. The CDR3 loop spans 14 amino acids. Per the germline V gene, CDR1 is SQVTM and CDR2 is ANQGSEA. CDR3 amino acids: CSVVGGQGSTEAFF. DNA for the CDR3: TGCAGCGTTGTCGGAGGACAGGGGAGTACTGAAGCTTTCTTT.

This chain uses TRBV7-3 with TRBJ2-2; D unresolved. CDR1 is SGHTA and CDR2 is FQGTGA in the germline V gene. The ends were cut back, 5 bases at V and 3 bases at J, with 13 bases in the middle. This CDR3 spans 15 amino acids. CDR3 sequence: CASSPMASYTGELFF. For the CDR3, the DNA is TGTGCCAGCAGCCCCATGGCCTCCTACACCGGGGAGCTGTTTTTT. The full variable domain, its missing parts supplied by reference TRBV7-3 and TRBJ2-2, is GAGVSQTPSNKVTEKGKYVELRCDPISGHTALYWYRQSLGQGPEFLIYFQGTGAADDSGLPNDRFFAVRPEGSVSTLKIQRTERGDSAVYLCASSPMASYTGELFFGEGSRLTVL.

This chain links TRBV9 with TRBJ2-3; D gene unclear. The ends were cut back, 3 bases at V and 3 bases at J, with 5 bases in the middle. The CDR3 spans 12 residues. CDR1 SGDLS and CDR2 YYNGEE come from the germline V gene. CDR3 amino acids: CASSAPTDTQYF. For the CDR3, the DNA is TGTGCCAGCAGCGCCCCTACAGATACGCAGTATTTT.

Of note for this clone: Within the sample, other DNA sequences also encode this same CDR3. The chain recombines TRBV6-5 with TRBJ2-7, with 7 bases matching TRBD2. Germline lookup yields CDR1 MNHEY and CDR2 SVGAGI. V dropped 8 bases and J dropped 2; count of bases not matched to a gene: 3. This CDR3 contains 12 residues. For the CDR3, the DNA is TGTGCCAGCCGCGGACTAGCCTACGAGCAGTACTTC. This sequence encodes CASRGLAYEQYF.

V gene TRBV5-1 combines with J gene TRBJ2-3; tentatively, D is TRBD2 (5 bases). The CDR3 spans 15 residues. Germline V CDR1 and CDR2: SGHRS, YFSETQ. Trimming pared 2 bases from V and 4 bases from J, leaving 14 bases between. CDR3 sequence reads: CASSFGLRGADTQYF. CDR3 nucleotides: TGCGCCAGCAGCTTTGGTCTCCGGGGTGCAGATACGCAGTATTTT.

The V and J genes are TRBV5-1 and TRBJ2-3, with 12 nucleotides matching TRBD2. This CDR3 has 16 amino acids. J gave up 5 bases and V 0 bases, and 4 bases lay outside the gene matches. CDR1 is SGHRS and CDR2 is YFSETQ in the germline V gene. CDR3 amino acids: CASSLGLAGDVDTQYF. The CDR3 DNA reads as TGCGCCAGCAGCTTGGGACTAGCGGGAGATGTAGATACGCAGTATTTT.

V is TRBV6-5 and J is TRBJ1-1, with D possibly TRBD1 on 6 matching bases. The V and J ends lost 11 bases and 0 bases respectively, with 13 bases between them. Germline V gene sequence: CDR1 MNHEY, CDR2 SVGAGI. The CDR3 loop spans 13 amino acids. The CDR3 bases are TGTGCCGGGGGCGGGGGCATGAACACTGAAGCTTTCTTT. It translates to CAGGGGMNTEAFF.

The chain recombines TRBV5-4 with TRBJ2-3; possible D gene TRBD1, 6 bases. Trimming took off 4 bases at V and 1 base at J, with 19 bases between the two ends. The CDR3 extends over 17 amino acids. Germline V CDR1 and CDR2: SGHNT, YYREEE (reference sequence). This CDR3 reads CASSTTAGVAGTDTQYF. CDR3 nucleotide sequence: TGTGCCAGCAGCACCACGGCAGGGGTGGCGGGCACAGATACGCAGTATTTT. Full variable domain (missing parts from reference TRBV5-4 and TRBJ2-3): ETGVTQSPTHLIKTRGQQVTLRCSSQSGHNTVSWYQQALGQGPQFIFQYYREEENGRGNFPPRFSGLQFPNYSSELNVNALELDDSALYLCASSTTAGVAGTDTQYFGPGTRLTVL.

The genes are TRBV5-4 and TRBJ2-1, with TRBD2 identical over 8 bases. Unmatched junction bases numbered 6, after V lost 0 bases and J lost 7 bases. This CDR3 is built from 15 residues. Looked up from germline, CDR1 is SGHNT and CDR2 is YYREEE (reference sequence). The CDR3 spells CASSLVSGVGNEQFF. The CDR3 region has the DNA TGTGCCAGCAGCTTGGTTAGCGGGGTGGGGAATGAGCAGTTCTTC. Looking up the rest from reference TRBV5-4 and TRBJ2-1 gives the full variable domain: ETGVTQSPTHLIKTRGQQVTLRCSSQSGHNTVSWYQQALGQGPQFIFQYYREEENGRGNFPPRFSGLQFPNYSSELNVNALELDDSALYLCASSLVSGVGNEQFFGPGTRLTVL.

The J gene is TRBJ2-5, the V gene TRBV28, with 9 bases lining up with TRBD2. The CDR3 consists of 15 residues. Per germline, CDR1 MDHEN and CDR2 SYDVKM. V lost 10 bases and J lost 3; bases outside the gene matches: 12. The DNA of the CDR3 is TGTGCCACCGCGGGGGCGGGAGGGGGCGAAGAGACCCAGTACTTC. Its translation: CATAGAGGGEETQYF.

The chain has TRBV15 and TRBJ2-3; D perhaps matches TRBD2 (6 bases). Germline V lookup: CDR1 LNHNV, CDR2 YYDKDF (reference sequence). V was trimmed by 0 bases and J by 4 bases, leaving 20 bases between them. The CDR3 consists of 18 residues. DNA for the CDR3: TGTGCCACCAGCAGAGAATTTAGGAGGGGCTTATCCCCAGATACGCAGTATTTT. Protein: CATSREFRRGLSPDTQYF.

The V gene is TRBV2, the J gene TRBJ1-5; D remains ambiguous. Germline CDR1 reads SNHLY; CDR2 reads FYNNEI. This CDR3 is built from 13 residues. The V and J ends lost 2 bases and 6 bases respectively, with 8 bases between them. The CDR3: CASSERGLQPQHF. CDR3 nucleotides: TGTGCCAGCAGTGAACGAGGGCTTCAGCCCCAGCATTTT.

In nucleotides, the CDR3 is TGTGCCAGCTCACCACGGGCAAGTGGGACTAATGAAAAACTGTTTTTT. This encodes CASSPRASGTNEKLFF. The genes are TRBV18 and TRBJ1-4; D unclear. V lost 1 base, J lost 2 bases, and 11 bases lay in between. This CDR3 is 16 amino acids long. Germline CDR1 and CDR2: KGHSH and LQKENI. Filled out from reference TRBV18 and TRBJ1-4, the complete variable domain reads NAGVMQNPRHLVRRRGQEARLRCSPMKGHSHVYWYRQLPEEGLKFMVYLQKENIIDESGMPKERFSAEFPKEGPSILRIQQVVRGDSAAYFCASSPRASGTNEKLFFGSGTQLSVL.

Note on this clone: The germline gene is not matched at one end of the junction; a read error may be the cause. V is TRBV6-5 and J is TRBJ1-1; TRBD1 might be the D (6 bases). This CDR3 contains 13 residues. Germline CDR1 reads MNHEY; CDR2 reads SVGAGI. CDR3 sequence: CAGRRGTNTEAFF. Written as DNA, the CDR3 is TGTGCCGGCAGGAGGGGGACGAACACTGAAGCTTTCTTT.

The gene calls are TRBV6-5 and TRBJ2-7; TRBD1 aligns across 7 bases. Germline values: CDR1 MNHEY, CDR2 SVGAGI. The ends lost 5 bases at V and 4 bases at J; junction bases unmatched: 5. CDR3 length: 13 residues. The CDR3 coding sequence is TGTGCCAGCAGTCAACGGACAGGTTACGAGCAGTACTTC. It specifies CASSQRTGYEQYF.

The chain uses TRBV28 and TRBJ2-7, with D maybe TRBD2 (6 bases). The CDR3 is made up of 12 amino acids. Trimming removed 3 bases from V and 7 bases from J, with 10 bases in between. Germline CDR1 MDHEN, CDR2 SYDVKM. Here the CDR3 DNA reads TGTGCCAGCAGTTTGGCGGGGAGGGAGCAGTACTTC. It is translated as CASSLAGREQYF.